This T cell receptor (beta chain) was obtained from a study of T cell clones after liver transplantation (dated by TCRdb to about 2019). A note on the overall study: The samples were obtained from ITN030ST, a randomized trial that attempted immunosuppression withdrawal within 2 years after liver transplantation. Third party-reactive TCRbeta sequences from pre-transplant MLRs were also identified as an antigen-independent comparator for donor-reactive sequences. Of the eight recipients, a few were HCV-positive, while the remaining recipients had been transplanted for non-autoimmune, non-viral indications. After a pre-transplant mixed lymphocyte reaction, TCRbeta sequencing was used to pinpoint donor-reactive T cell clones, which were subsequently tracked in post-transplant blood. Until randomization at 12-24 months post-transplant, subjects were given standard immunosuppression, with no induction therapy. The studied cohort comprised 8 liver transplant recipients, 3 classified as tolerant and 5 as non-tolerant. Tolerance was defined as complete withdrawal of immunosuppression for at least one year without a rise in liver enzymes beyond twice the upper limit of normal. Blood samples were taken pre-transplant, pre-randomization before withdrawal, and post-randomization after full withdrawal or failed withdrawal. Study-level results and caveats: A greater decline was seen for donor-reactive sequences than for third party-reactive sequences, suggesting partial antigen-specific deletion unrelated to withdrawal success. In 5 of 8 subjects, circulating donor-reactive CD4 TCRbeta sequences decreased significantly after transplant, regardless of tolerance or HCV status. Low numbers of available donor cells limited the measurable donor-reactive repertoire in a couple of subjects. When repertoire turnover was accounted for, significantly reduced detection of donor-reactive sequences was found in 7 of 8 subjects for CD4 and in 8 of 8 subjects for CD8. The conclusions were considered preliminary, being limited by small, heterogeneous patient numbers and non-standardized post-transplant time points. Since no allograft tissue specimens were available, donor-reactive T cells may have migrated into the graft instead of being deleted.

Points on this clone: Its specific antigen is unknown. No much larger clone exists at a distance of one base, and base qualities are not known.

The CDR1 and CDR2 encoded by the germline V gene are SGHRS and YFSETQ. The junction carries 7 bases between V and J, which are trimmed by 1 base and 8 bases respectively. The CDR3 runs 12 amino acids, cysteine and phenylalanine included. Only CDR3 DNA is held: 36 bases, read in frame from base 1. Using immunoSEQ, frozen genomic DNA was subjected to high-throughput TCRbeta CDR3 sequencing, a process that included PCR amplification, mapping, bias correction and internal controls. As for how the authors treated the data: Only productive rearrangements were retained, with each unique TCRbeta sequence defined by its CDR3 nucleotide sequence together with its V and J gene. A sequence counted as donor-reactive only if the sequence showed at least 5-fold expansion in CFSE-low cells compared with unstimulated pre-transplant cells and had a frequency of at least 0.01%. Per-subject minimum frequency thresholds, based on the lowest-template unstimulated sample, ensured at least 90% detection power. Repertoire turnover was measured by Jensen-Shannon divergence between the top 1000 TCRbeta sequences post- and pre-transplant. Two-sided Fisher's exact tests were used to test for changes in the detection of donor-reactive sequences. As stored in TCRdb, this immuneACCESS dataset retains in-frame rearrangements with V and J assigned. A fraction of the clones does not appear; measured against another copy, unresolved V genes explain less than half of the discrepancy, and the remainder lacks a known reason. The DNA was the basis for D and trimming; V, J and clone size are from that table. The sample includes about 16,000 clones, with 82% observed a single time. In total, the top ten clones hold 25% to 30% of the sample.

Unstimulated PBMCs, after thawing, were stained for CD3, CD4 and CD8 and then FACS-sorted into CD3+CD4+ and CD3+CD8+ populations. All 8 studied subjects were randomized to withdrawal of immunosuppression. Genomic DNA was isolated with the Qiagen DNeasy Blood and Tissue Kit. The sequence came from a human patient who received a liver transplant. Some T cells may have been brought in with the graft after a transplant. The input for sequencing was CD8+ T cells from blood, taken approximately 43 months after liver transplant. The V and J genes are TRBV5-1 and TRBJ2-1; confidence is insufficient to name the D gene. This receptor has the CDR3 CASSLPDYEQFF. The DNA sequence is given as TGCGCCAGCAGCTTGCCTGATTATGAGCAGTTCTTC.